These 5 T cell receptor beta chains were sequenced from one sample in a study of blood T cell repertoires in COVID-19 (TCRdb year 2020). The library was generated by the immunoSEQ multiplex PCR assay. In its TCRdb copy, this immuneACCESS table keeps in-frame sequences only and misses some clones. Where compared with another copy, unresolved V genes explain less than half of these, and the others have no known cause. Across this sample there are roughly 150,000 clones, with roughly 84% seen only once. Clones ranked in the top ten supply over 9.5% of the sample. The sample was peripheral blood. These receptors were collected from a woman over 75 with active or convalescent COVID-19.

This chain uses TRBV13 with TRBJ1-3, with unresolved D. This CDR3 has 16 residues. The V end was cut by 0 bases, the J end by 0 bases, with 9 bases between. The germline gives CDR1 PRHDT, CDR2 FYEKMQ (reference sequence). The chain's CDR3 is CASSLGTTYSGNTIYF. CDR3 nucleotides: TGTGCCAGCAGCTTAGGGACAACTTACTCTGGAAACACCATATATTTT.

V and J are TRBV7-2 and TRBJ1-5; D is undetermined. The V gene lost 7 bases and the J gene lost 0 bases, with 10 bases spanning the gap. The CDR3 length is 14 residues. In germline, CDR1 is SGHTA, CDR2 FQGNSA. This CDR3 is CASTYPGSNQPQHF. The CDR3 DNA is TGTGCCAGCACCTACCCCGGTAGCAATCAGCCCCAGCATTTT.

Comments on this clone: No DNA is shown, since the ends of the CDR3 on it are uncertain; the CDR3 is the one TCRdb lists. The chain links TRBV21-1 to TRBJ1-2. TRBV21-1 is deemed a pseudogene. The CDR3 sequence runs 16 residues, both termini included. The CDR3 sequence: CASSKALWRGNYGYTF.

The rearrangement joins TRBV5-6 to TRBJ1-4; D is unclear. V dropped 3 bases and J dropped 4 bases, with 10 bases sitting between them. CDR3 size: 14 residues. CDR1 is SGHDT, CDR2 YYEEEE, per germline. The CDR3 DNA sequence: TGTGCCAGCAGCTACGACGGACTTAATGAAAAACTGTTTTTT. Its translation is CASSYDGLNEKLFF.

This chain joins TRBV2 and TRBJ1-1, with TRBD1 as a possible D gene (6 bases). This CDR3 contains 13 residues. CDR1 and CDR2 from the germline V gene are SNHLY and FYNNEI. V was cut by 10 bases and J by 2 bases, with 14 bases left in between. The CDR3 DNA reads TGTGCCACTGATGGGGGCGAAAACACTGAAGCTTTCTTT. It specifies CATDGGENTEAFF.